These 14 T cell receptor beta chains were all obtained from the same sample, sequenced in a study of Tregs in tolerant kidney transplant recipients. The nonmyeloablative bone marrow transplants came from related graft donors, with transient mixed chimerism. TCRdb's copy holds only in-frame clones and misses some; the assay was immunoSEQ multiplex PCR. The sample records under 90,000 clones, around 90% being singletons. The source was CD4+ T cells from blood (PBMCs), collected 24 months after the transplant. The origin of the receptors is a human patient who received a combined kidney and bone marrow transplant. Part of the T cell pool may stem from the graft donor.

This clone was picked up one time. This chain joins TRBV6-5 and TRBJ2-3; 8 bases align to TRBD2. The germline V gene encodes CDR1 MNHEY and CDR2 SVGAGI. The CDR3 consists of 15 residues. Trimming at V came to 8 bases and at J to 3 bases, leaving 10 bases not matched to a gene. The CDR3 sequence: CASSNQRGRTDTQYF. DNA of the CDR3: TGTGCCAGCTCAAATCAGCGGGGGAGGACAGATACGCAGTATTTT.

CDR3 sequence reads: CASSPTGTSRNEQFF. CDR3 DNA: TGTGCCAGCTCACCTACAGGGACTAGCCGCAATGAGCAGTTCTTC. This rearrangement joins TRBV18 to TRBJ2-1; 9 bases map to TRBD2. In germline, CDR1 is KGHSH, CDR2 LQKENI. The CDR3 runs 15 residues. V lost 3 bases and J lost 6; bases outside the gene matches: 6.

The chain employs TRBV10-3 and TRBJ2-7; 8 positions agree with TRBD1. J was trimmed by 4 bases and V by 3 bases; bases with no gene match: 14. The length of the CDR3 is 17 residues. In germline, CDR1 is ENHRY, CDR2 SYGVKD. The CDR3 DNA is TGTGCCATCAGTGAAGGGTCCCAAAGGACAGGGTTATACGAGCAGTACTTC. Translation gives CAISEGSQRTGLYEQYF.

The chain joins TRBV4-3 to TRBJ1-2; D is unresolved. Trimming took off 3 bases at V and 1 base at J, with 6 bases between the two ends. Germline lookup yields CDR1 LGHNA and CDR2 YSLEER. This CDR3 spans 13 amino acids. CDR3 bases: TGCGCCAGCAGCCAGGAGTTTAACTATGGCTACACCTTC. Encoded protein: CASSQEFNYGYTF.

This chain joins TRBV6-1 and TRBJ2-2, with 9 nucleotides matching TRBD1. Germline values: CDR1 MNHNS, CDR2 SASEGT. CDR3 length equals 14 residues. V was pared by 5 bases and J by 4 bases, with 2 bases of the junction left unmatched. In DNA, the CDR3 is TGTGCCAGCAGTTGGGACAGGGTCACCGGGGAGCTGTTTTTT. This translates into CASSWDRVTGELFF.

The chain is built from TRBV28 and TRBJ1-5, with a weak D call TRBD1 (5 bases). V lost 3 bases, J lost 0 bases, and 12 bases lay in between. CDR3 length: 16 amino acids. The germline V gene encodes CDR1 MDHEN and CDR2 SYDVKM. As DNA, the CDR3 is TGTGCCAGCAGTTTTTACATCAGGGCTAGCAATCAGCCCCAGCATTTT. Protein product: CASSFYIRASNQPQHF.

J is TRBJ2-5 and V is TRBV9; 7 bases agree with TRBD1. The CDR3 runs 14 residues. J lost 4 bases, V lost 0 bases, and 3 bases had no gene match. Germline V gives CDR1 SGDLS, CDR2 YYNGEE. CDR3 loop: CASSVEGQRETQYF. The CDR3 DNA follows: TGTGCCAGCAGCGTAGAGGGACAGAGAGAGACCCAGTACTTC.

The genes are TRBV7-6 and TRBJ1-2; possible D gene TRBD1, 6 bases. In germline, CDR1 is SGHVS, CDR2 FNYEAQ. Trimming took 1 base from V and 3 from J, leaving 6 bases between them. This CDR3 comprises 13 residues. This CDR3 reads CASSLGTDYGYTF. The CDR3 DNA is TGTGCCAGCAGCTTAGGGACAGACTATGGCTACACCTTC. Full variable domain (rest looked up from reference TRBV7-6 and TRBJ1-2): GAGVSQSPRYKVTKRGQDVALRCDPISGHVSLYWYRQALGQGPEFLTYFNYEAQQDKSGLPNDRFSAERPEGSISTLTIQRTEQRDSAMYRCASSLGTDYGYTFGSGTRLTVV.

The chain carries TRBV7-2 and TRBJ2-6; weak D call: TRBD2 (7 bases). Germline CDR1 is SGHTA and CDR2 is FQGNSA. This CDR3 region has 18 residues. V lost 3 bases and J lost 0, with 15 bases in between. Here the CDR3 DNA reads TGTGCCAGCAGCTTCAAGGGGGGAGGGCTCTCTGGGGCCAACGTCCTGACTTTC. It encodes CASSFKGGGLSGANVLTF.

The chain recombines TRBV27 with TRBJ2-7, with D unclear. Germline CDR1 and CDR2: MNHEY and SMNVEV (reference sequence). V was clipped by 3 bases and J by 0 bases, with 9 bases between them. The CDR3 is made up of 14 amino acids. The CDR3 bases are TGTGCCAGCAGTTTCCTTTCTAGCTCCTACGAGCAGTACTTC. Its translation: CASSFLSSSYEQYF.

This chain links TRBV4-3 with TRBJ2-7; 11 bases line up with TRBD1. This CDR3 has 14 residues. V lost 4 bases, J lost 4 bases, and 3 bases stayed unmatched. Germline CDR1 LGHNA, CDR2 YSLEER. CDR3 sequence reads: CASSRGQGVYEQYF. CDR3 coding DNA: TGCGCCAGCAGCCGGGGACAGGGGGTTTACGAGCAGTACTTC.

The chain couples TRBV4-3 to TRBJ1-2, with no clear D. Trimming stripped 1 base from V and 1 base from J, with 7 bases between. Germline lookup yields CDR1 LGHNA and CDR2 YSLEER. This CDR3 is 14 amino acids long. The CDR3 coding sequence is TGCGCCAGCAGCCAAGTGGCGGGTAACTATGGCTACACCTTC. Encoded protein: CASSQVAGNYGYTF.

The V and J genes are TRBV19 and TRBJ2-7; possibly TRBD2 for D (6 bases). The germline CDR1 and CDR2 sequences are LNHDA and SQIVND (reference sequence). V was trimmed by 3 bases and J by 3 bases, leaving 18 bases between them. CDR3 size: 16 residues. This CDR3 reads CASSMGGRRSHYEQYF. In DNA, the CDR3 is TGTGCCAGTAGTATGGGGGGTAGGAGGTCGCACTACGAGCAGTACTTC.

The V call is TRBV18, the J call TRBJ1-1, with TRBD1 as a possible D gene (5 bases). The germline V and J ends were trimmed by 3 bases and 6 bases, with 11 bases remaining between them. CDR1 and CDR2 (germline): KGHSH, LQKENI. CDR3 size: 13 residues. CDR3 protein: CASSPGQGAEAFF. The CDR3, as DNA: TGTGCCAGCTCACCGGGGCAGGGCGCTGAAGCTTTCTTT.